The present entry profiles one TCR beta chain with its context. The antigen remains undetermined. This CDR3 comprises 18 residues. The V end was cut by 0 bases, the J end by 4 bases, with 19 bases between. Germline V gene sequence: CDR1 LGHNA, CDR2 YSLEER. These data come from a study of T cell responses to AZD1222 COVID-19 vaccine. Assay: immunoSEQ multiplex PCR; the TCRdb copy retains only in-frame clones and omits some. Of 120,000 or so clones listed, 93% are singletons. Overall study results and limits: Females made up more of the donors, who were largely white British, and clonal diversity may have come out too low.

Sample: peripheral blood, taken 28 days after the second AZD1222 dose. The TCR was taken from an adult who received the AZD1222 COVID-19 vaccine. V and J are TRBV4-3 and TRBJ2-1, with D possibly TRBD1 on 6 matching bases. The CDR3 nucleotides read TGCGCCAGCAGCCAAGATTATGGGGGCCGAAGGGAGTACAATGAGCAGTTCTTC. Translating gives CASSQDYGGRREYNEQFF.